These 26 T cell receptor beta chains were all obtained from the same sample, sequenced in a study of T cells in women clearing cervical HPV infection. Profiling relied on immunoSEQ multiplex PCR, and the TCRdb table lists in-frame clones only, not all of them. The table lists about 26,000 clones, with around 4% in the top ten. Sequencing used blood buffy coat. The receptors originated from a woman aged 18-69 years with a cervical HPV16 infection that either progressed to CIN3+ or cleared (not recorded which).

Regarding this clone: Relative to the germline gene, one junction end is altered; a read error may explain this. The CDR3 end falls 3 residues outside the read, so it is completed with the germline J gene. The rearrangement links TRBV4-2 to TRBJ1-6; D remains unclear. The V gene's germline CDR1 is LGHNA and CDR2 YNFKEQ. The CDR3 has 14 residues. The sequenced CDR3 bases are TGCGCCAGCAGCCAGCGCGGGGATAATTCACCC. Its translation: CASSQRGDNSP. The entire CDR3 reads CASSQRGDNSPLHF.

Worth noting for this clone: The read terminates 3 residues before the CDR3 end, so the remaining end is supplied by the germline J gene. The chain is built from TRBV6-4 and TRBJ2-3, with D possibly being TRBD2 (6 bases). Germline V gene lookup returns CDR1 MRHNA and CDR2 SNTAGT. This CDR3 has 12 residues. Trimming left V 8 bases short and J 5 bases short, with 11 bases between. The CDR3 sequence is CASSVSGDTQYF. The sequenced part of the CDR3 DNA is TGTGCCAGCTCAGTTAGCGGAGATACG.

As regards this clone: The read finishes 3 residues shy of the CDR3 end, and the germline J gene is used to complete it. The V call is TRBV18, the J call TRBJ1-5; no clear D. This CDR3 has 14 residues. The V gene lost 0 bases and the J gene lost 4 bases, with 7 bases spanning the gap. The germline CDR1 and CDR2 sequences are KGHSH and LQKENI. CDR3 DNA (partial): TGTGCCAGCTCACCACCACAGTGGAATCAGCCC. The encoded protein is CASSPPQWNQP. The full CDR3 sequence reads CASSPPQWNQPQHF.

Concerning this clone: The sequence runs out 3 residues before the end of the CDR3; the remainder is reconstructed from the germline J gene. The J gene is TRBJ1-3, the V gene TRBV7-7; possible D gene TRBD1, 5 bases. There are 15 residues in the CDR3. Germline loops: CDR1 SSHAT, CDR2 FNYEAQ (reference sequence). Trimming took off 5 bases at V and 4 bases at J, with 15 bases between the two ends. The covered CDR3 bases are TGTGCCAGCAGCCCAGGGTTGGCTGGGGGAAACACC. Translation: CASSPGLAGGNT. The entire CDR3 reads CASSPGLAGGNTIYF.

Remarks on this clone: Read coverage stops 3 residues before the CDR3 terminus; the germline J gene supplies the remainder. The genes are TRBV6-2 or TRBV6-3 and TRBJ1-4, with D possibly matching TRBD1 (6 bases). CDR1 and CDR2 from the germline V gene are MNHEY and SVGEGT. CDR3 length: 16 amino acids. The sequenced CDR3 bases are TGTGCCAGCAGTTCACCAGACAGGAGAGATAATTCACCA. Translating it yields CASSSPDRRDNSP. The full CDR3 sequence reads CASSSPDRRDNSPLFF.

Notes on this clone: The read ends 3 residues shy of where the CDR3 ends; the end is completed using the germline J gene. The genes are TRBV14 and TRBJ1-5; perhaps TRBD1 as D (5 bases). Trimming cost V 3 bases and J 0 bases, with 12 bases left between them. From germline, CDR1 is SGHDN and CDR2 FVKESK. The CDR3 consists of 16 residues. The CDR3 loop is CASSQYRRVSNQPQHF. CDR3 bases read: TGTGCCAGCAGCCAGTACCGCAGGGTTAGCAATCAGCCC.

About this clone: Read data end 3 residues before the CDR3 end; the end is taken from the germline J gene. The rearrangement links TRBV30 to TRBJ2-3; TRBD2 aligns across 9 bases. This CDR3 is built from 16 residues. V was clipped by 5 bases and J by 3 bases; unmatched bases: 12. Per the germline V gene, CDR1 is GTSNPN and CDR2 is SVGIG (reference sequence). The CDR3 reads CAWGSGGTSRTDTQYF. Incomplete CDR3 DNA: TGTGCCTGGGGTTCGGGGGGGACTAGCAGGACAGATACG.

Remarks on this clone: The read finishes 3 residues shy of the CDR3 end, and the germline J gene is used to complete it. The chain employs TRBV15 and TRBJ1-2; 9 bases map to TRBD1. Germline V lookup: CDR1 LNHNV, CDR2 YYDKDF (reference sequence). CDR3 size: 15 residues. J gave up 4 bases and V 0 bases, and 3 bases lay outside the gene matches. The CDR3 bases that were read are TGTGCCACCAGCAGAGAAACAGGGGGCGTCTATGGC. Amino acids: CATSRETGGVYG. The full CDR3 is CATSRETGGVYGYTF.

The CDR3 here is CAALGGDEQFF. The CDR3 bases that were read are TGTGCCGCCCTCGGGGGGGATGAG. The V call is TRBV2, the J call TRBJ2-1, with 8 bases matching TRBD2. The CDR3 is cut off 3 residues early in the read; its end comes from the germline J gene. V lost 11 bases, J lost 8 bases, and 5 bases stayed unmatched. Germline V lookup: CDR1 SNHLY, CDR2 FYNNEI. The CDR3 has 11 amino acids.

Details on this clone: Mismatch with germline at one junction end may stem from a read error. The CDR3 end lies 3 residues beyond the end of the read and is filled in from the germline J gene. The chain uses TRBV4-2 and TRBJ2-5, with 11 bases fitting TRBD2. This CDR3 spans 16 amino acids. CDR1 and CDR2 (germline): LGHNA, YNFKEQ. Incomplete CDR3 DNA: TGCGCCAGCAGCCAAGACTATAGCGGGGGGGCAGAGACC. This codes for CASSQDYSGGAET. The full CDR3 is CASSQDYSGGAETQYF.

Incomplete CDR3 DNA: TGCGCCAGCAGCACAGCCGGGACAGGGTTTTCTTTTGGTGGC. It translates to CASSTAGTGFSFGG. In full, the CDR3 is CASSTAGTGFSFGGYTF. The chain is built from TRBV5-1 and TRBJ1-2; 9 nucleotides agree with TRBD1. With the read ending 3 residues before the CDR3 end, the germline J gene is used to fill in that end. CDR3 length: 17 amino acids. CDR1 SGHRS and CDR2 YFSETQ come from the germline V gene. V dropped 4 bases and J dropped 7; count of bases not matched to a gene: 17.

Comments on this clone: The read comes to an end 3 residues before the CDR3 does, leaving the germline J gene to fill in the end. The V and J genes are TRBV12-5 and TRBJ1-2; D call uncertain. The germline CDR1 and CDR2 sequences are LGHNT and FRNRAP. This CDR3 has 14 residues. CDR3 amino acids: CASGLAASTDTYTF. The sequenced CDR3 bases are TGTGCTAGTGGTTTGGCAGCTAGCACAGATACC.

Notes on this clone: The CDR3 goes on 3 residues after the read ends, and that part is filled in from the germline J gene. The gene calls are TRBV6-2 or TRBV6-3 and TRBJ2-7, with 8 bases matching TRBD1. The V gene's germline CDR1 is MNHEY and CDR2 SVGEGT. The V and J ends lost 7 bases and 3 bases, in that order; junction bases with no gene match: 5. This CDR3 has 13 residues. The sequenced CDR3 bases are TGTGCCAGCATCCAGGGGGCGAGCTACGAG. Amino acids: CASIQGASYE. The complete CDR3 reads CASIQGASYEQYF.

Remarks on this clone: Sequencing ends 3 residues short of the CDR3 end; the germline J gene provides the rest. V usage is TRBV6-4 and J usage is TRBJ1-1; D remains ambiguous. Per the germline V gene, CDR1 is MRHNA and CDR2 is SNTAGT. This CDR3 is 13 amino acids long. The V and J ends lost 6 bases and 1 base respectively, with 9 bases between them. CDR3 sequence reads: CASSVTENTEAFF. CDR3 DNA, as far as it was read: TGTGCCAGCAGCGTCACAGAGAACACTGAA.

Worth noting for this clone: The read ends 3 residues shy of where the CDR3 ends; the end is completed using the germline J gene. The rearrangement joins TRBV7-2 to TRBJ1-3, with D maybe TRBD1 (6 bases). Between the trimmed V and J ends, which lost 5 bases and 4 bases, there was a span of 9 bases. Per the germline V gene, CDR1 is SGHTA and CDR2 is FQGNSA. This CDR3 region has 13 residues. The CDR3 sequence is CASSTGQGNTIYF. The covered CDR3 bases are TGTGCCAGCAGCACAGGACAGGGAAACACC.

The CDR3 region is CASSSDRGYEQYF. CDR3 DNA (partial): TGTGCCAGCAGCTCGGACAGGGGCTACGAG. The chain has TRBV7-9 and TRBJ2-7; 9 nucleotides match TRBD1. The read gets to within 3 residues of the CDR3 end, and the germline J gene fills in the rest. This CDR3 has 13 residues. V was clipped by 4 bases and J by 3 bases; unmatched bases: 1. Germline values: CDR1 SEHNR, CDR2 FQNEAQ (reference sequence).

Notes on this clone: With the read ending 3 residues before the CDR3 end, the germline J gene is used to fill in that end. The genes are TRBV30 and TRBJ1-2; 10 bases line up with TRBD1. V dropped 2 bases and J dropped 5; count of bases not matched to a gene: 8. Germline V lookup: CDR1 GTSNPN, CDR2 SVGIG (reference sequence). CDR3 length: 15 amino acids. CDR3 sequence reads: CAWSHTGQGRYGYTF. CDR3 bases read: TGTGCCTGGAGTCATACGGGACAGGGGAGGTATGGC.

For this clone: Read coverage stops 3 residues before the CDR3 terminus; the germline J gene supplies the remainder. V is TRBV5-8 and J is TRBJ2-5; 11 nucleotides match TRBD2. This CDR3 is built from 15 residues. The J segment lost 5 bases and the V segment lost 4 bases, leaving 7 bases of the junction unmatched. Germline V gives CDR1 SGHTS, CDR2 YDEGEE. The CDR3 reads CASSPRLAGSETQYF. CDR3 DNA, as far as it was read: TGTGCCAGCAGCCCCAGACTAGCGGGGTCGGAGACC.

Concerning this clone: The read ends 3 residues early relative to the CDR3; the germline J gene fills the gap. The V gene is TRBV20-1, the J gene TRBJ2-3; the D gene is possibly TRBD2 (6 bases). V gave up 4 bases and J gave up 5 bases, with 19 bases separating them. The germline CDR1 and CDR2 sequences are DFQATT and SNEGSKA (reference sequence). The CDR3 length is 15 residues. The CDR3 sequence: CSAIKEGRRRDTQYF. The CDR3 bases that were read are TGCAGTGCTATAAAGGAGGGGAGAAGGAGAGATACG.

About this clone: At one end, the junction sequence differs from germline, possibly due to a read error. Read coverage stops 3 residues before the CDR3 terminus; the germline J gene supplies the remainder. V and J are TRBV4-2 and TRBJ2-2; 9 nucleotides align to TRBD2. The CDR3 consists of 18 residues. Germline loops: CDR1 LGHNA, CDR2 YNFKEQ. The CDR3 region is CASSQEVAGVANTGELFF. The sequenced CDR3 bases are TGCGCCAGCAGCCAAGAGGTAGCGGGGGTTGCGAACACCGGGGAG.

With regard to this clone: Read coverage stops 3 residues before the CDR3 terminus; the germline J gene supplies the remainder. V and J are TRBV2 and TRBJ1-1, with D perhaps matching TRBD1 (5 bases). CDR3 length: 11 amino acids. Germline CDR1 and CDR2: SNHLY and FYNNEI. The CDR3 protein is CASSEDRKAFF. CDR3 DNA (partial): TGTGCCAGCAGTGAAGACAGGAAA.

On this clone itself: The junction and the germline gene differ at one end; a read error may be behind it. The read comes to an end 3 residues before the CDR3 does, leaving the germline J gene to fill in the end. The gene calls are TRBV4-2 and TRBJ2-7; 7 bases align to TRBD1. The CDR3 spans 13 residues. Germline CDR1 and CDR2: LGHNA and YNFKEQ. The CDR3 reads CASSPGQDYEQYF. Incomplete CDR3 DNA: TGCGCCAGCAGCCCTGGACAGGACTACGAG.

Comment on this clone: The sequence runs out 3 residues before the end of the CDR3; the remainder is reconstructed from the germline J gene. This chain uses TRBV7-2 with TRBJ2-4, with a weak D call TRBD2 (5 bases). Germline-derived CDR1 and CDR2 are SGHTA and FQGNSA. This CDR3 is 14 amino acids long. CDR3 DNA, as far as it was read: TGTGCCAGCAGCCTCGGGGTAGCCAACTATGGT. This sequence encodes CASSLGVANYG. The full CDR3 sequence reads CASSLGVANYGQYF.

Details on this clone: The read ends 3 residues early relative to the CDR3; the germline J gene fills the gap. The chain carries TRBV10-3 and TRBJ1-1; 8 nucleotides line up with TRBD1. The CDR3 is 14 residues long. CDR1 is ENHRY, CDR2 SYGVKD, per germline. The CDR3 bases that were read are TGTGCCATCAGTGAGTCCGGACAGGGTTTCGGG. It specifies CAISESGQGFG. The full-length CDR3 reads as CAISESGQGFGAFF.

Of note for this clone: The CDR3 goes on 3 residues after the read ends, and that part is filled in from the germline J gene. The gene calls are TRBV7-6 and TRBJ2-7; 11 bases line up with TRBD1. The trim removed 5 bases at V and 0 bases at J, leaving 3 bases unmatched. The CDR3 covers 15 residues. Per the germline V gene, CDR1 is SGHVS and CDR2 is FNYEAQ. The CDR3 sequence: CASSQGQGVSYEQYF. Partial CDR3 DNA: TGTGCCAGCAGCCAGGGACAGGGGGTCTCCTACGAG.

To note about this clone: The CDR3 goes on 3 residues after the read ends, and that part is filled in from the germline J gene. The chain has TRBV18 and TRBJ1-2; the match to TRBD1 covers 9 bases. CDR3 length equals 15 residues. Germline V gene sequence: CDR1 KGHSH, CDR2 LQKENI. The part of the CDR3 DNA that was read is TGTGCCAGCTCACCACAGACAGGGGGTTTTTACGAC. Its protein is CASSPQTGGFYD. In full, the CDR3 is CASSPQTGGFYDYTF.